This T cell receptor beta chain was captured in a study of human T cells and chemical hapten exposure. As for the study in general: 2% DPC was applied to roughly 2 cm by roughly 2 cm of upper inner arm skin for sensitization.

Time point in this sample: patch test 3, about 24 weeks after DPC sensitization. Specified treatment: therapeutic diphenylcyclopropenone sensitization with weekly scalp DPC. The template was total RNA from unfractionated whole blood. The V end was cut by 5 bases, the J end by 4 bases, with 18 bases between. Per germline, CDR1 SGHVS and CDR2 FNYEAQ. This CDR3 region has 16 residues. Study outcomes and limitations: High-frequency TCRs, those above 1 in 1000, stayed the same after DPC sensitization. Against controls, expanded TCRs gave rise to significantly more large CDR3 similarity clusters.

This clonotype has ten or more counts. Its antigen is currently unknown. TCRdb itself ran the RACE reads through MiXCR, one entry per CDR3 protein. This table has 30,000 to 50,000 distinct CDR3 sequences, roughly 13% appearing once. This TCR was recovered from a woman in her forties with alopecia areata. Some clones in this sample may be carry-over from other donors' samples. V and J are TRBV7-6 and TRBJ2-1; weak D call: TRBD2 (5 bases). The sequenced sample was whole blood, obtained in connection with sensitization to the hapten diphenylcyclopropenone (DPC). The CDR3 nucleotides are TGTGCCAGCAGCCACAACCCTCGCGGGCGATACAATGAGCAGTTCTTC. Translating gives CASSHNPRGRYNEQFF. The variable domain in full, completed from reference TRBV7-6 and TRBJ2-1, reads GAGVSQSPRYKVTKRGQDVALRCDPISGHVSLYWYRQALGQGPEFLTYFNYEAQQDKSGLPNDRFSAERPEGSISTLTIQRTEQRDSAMYRCASSHNPRGRYNEQFFGPGTRLTVL.